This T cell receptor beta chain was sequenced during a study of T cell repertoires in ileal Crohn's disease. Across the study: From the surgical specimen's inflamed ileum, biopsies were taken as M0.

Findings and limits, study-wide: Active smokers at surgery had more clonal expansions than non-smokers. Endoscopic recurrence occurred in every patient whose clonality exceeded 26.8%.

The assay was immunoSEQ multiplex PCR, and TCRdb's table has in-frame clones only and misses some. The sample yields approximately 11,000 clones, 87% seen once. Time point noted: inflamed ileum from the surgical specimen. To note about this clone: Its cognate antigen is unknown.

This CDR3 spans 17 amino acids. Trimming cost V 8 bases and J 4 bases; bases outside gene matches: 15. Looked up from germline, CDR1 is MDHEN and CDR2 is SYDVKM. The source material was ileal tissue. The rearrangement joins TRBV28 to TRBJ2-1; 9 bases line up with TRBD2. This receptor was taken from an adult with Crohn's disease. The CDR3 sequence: CASPPVAGAGGYNEQFF. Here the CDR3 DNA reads TGTGCCAGCCCCCCCGTAGCGGGGGCTGGGGGTTACAATGAGCAGTTCTTC. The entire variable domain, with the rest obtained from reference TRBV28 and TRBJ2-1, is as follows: DVKVTQSSRYLVKRTGEKVFLECVQDMDHENMFWYRQDPGLGLRLIYFSYDVKMKEKGDIPEGYSVSREKKERFSLILESASTNQTSMYLCASPPVAGAGGYNEQFFGPGTRLTVL.